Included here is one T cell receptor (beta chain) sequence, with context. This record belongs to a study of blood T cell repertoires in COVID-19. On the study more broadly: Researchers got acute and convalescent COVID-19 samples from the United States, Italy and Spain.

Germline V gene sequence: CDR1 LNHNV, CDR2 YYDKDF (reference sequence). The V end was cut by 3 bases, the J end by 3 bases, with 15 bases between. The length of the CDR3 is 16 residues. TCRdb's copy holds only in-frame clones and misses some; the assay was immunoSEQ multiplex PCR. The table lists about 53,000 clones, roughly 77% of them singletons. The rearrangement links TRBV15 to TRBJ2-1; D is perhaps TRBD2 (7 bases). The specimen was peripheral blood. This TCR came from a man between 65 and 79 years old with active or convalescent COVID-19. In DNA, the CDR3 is TGTGCCACCAGCAGGGTACGGGGGGCCGTCTACAATGAGCAGTTCTTC. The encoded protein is CATSRVRGAVYNEQFF.